This TCR beta chain was sequenced during a study of T cell clones after liver transplantation. Concerning this clone itself: Its cognate antigen is unknown.

V shed 1 base and J 6 bases; nucleotides not matched to a gene: 8. This CDR3 has 15 amino acids. Germline V CDR1 and CDR2: SGHKS, YYEKEE (reference sequence). TCRdb's table, derived via immunoSEQ multiplex PCR, lists solely in-frame clones and lacks some. The sample shows some 80,000 clones, under 90% of them seen only once. Study-wide findings and caveats: Rather than being deleted, graft donor-reactive T cells may have moved into the graft.

The source was CD4+ T cells from blood, collected 48 to 50 months after liver transplant. This chain uses TRBV5-5 with TRBJ2-7; TRBD2 aligns across 9 bases. This clonotype originated in a human patient who received a liver transplant. Some T cells may originate from the graft donor. CDR3 residues: CASSLSGLAGREQYF. The CDR3 DNA follows: TGTGCCAGCAGCTTGTCCGGGCTAGCGGGGCGCGAGCAGTACTTC.